The 27 T cell receptor beta chains below come from one sample, sequenced in a study of metastatic and nonmetastatic thyroid tumors. Thyroid surgery was performed in patients who had received no treatment beforehand. TCRdb redid the clone calls on the PCR reads using MiXCR. The table has about 93,000 clones, about 13% seen once. The specimen was blood. The source is a female donor with papillary thyroid cancer or a benign thyroid nodule (not recorded which). Some clones in this sample may be carry-over from other donors' samples.

The chain recombines TRBV6-1 with TRBJ1-2; possible D gene TRBD1, 5 bases. The germline gives CDR1 MNHNS, CDR2 SASEGT. Trimming left V 7 bases short and J 8 bases short, with 20 bases between. This CDR3 is built from 14 residues. CDR3 residues: CASNPTDPSRGYTF. The CDR3 DNA sequence: TGTGCCAGCAATCCGACAGACCCGTCGAGGGGCTACACCTTC.

This clone was recorded many times. The V call is TRBV20-1, the J call TRBJ2-5, with unresolved D. V was cut by 6 bases and J by 0 bases, with 14 bases left in between. This CDR3 region has 14 residues. Per the germline V gene, CDR1 is DFQATT and CDR2 is SNEGSKA (reference sequence). The CDR3 DNA reads as TGCAGTGCACCCCGGGTGCGGCACCAAGAGACCCAGTACTTC. Translated, it gives CSAPRVRHQETQYF.

This clone occurred many times. The rearrangement links TRBV6-2 or TRBV6-3 to TRBJ2-7, with TRBD2 matching 8 bases. CDR1 is MNHEY and CDR2 is SVGEGT in the germline V gene. V lost 6 bases and J lost 1; bases outside the gene matches: 11. CDR3 size: 16 residues. As DNA, the CDR3 is TGTGCCAGCAGCAGCCCGGGAGGGATAAGATCCTACGAGCAGTACTTC. Its protein product is CASSSPGGIRSYEQYF.

This clone was found many times. V is TRBV5-1 and J is TRBJ2-2; TRBD1 or TRBD2 may be the D gene (5 bases each). Trimming stripped 0 bases from V and 7 bases from J, with 16 bases between. The germline V gene encodes CDR1 SGHRS and CDR2 YFSETQ. This CDR3 has 16 residues. This chain's CDR3 is CASSLGGAPRYGELFF. The CDR3 DNA sequence: TGCGCCAGCAGCTTGGGAGGGGCCCCACGATACGGGGAGCTGTTTTTT.

In this sample, this clone turned up many times. The chain couples TRBV12-3 or TRBV12-4 to TRBJ2-6; the D is unclear. The CDR3 is made up of 17 amino acids. Trimming removed 5 bases at V and 0 bases at J, with 14 bases between. For the CDR3, the DNA is TGTGCCAGCAGTCTTCCCCATGGTCGCTCTGGGGCCAACGTCCTGACTTTC. Translation: CASSLPHGRSGANVLTF.

To note about this clone: A much larger clone is a single base away; this may be a read error. The rearrangement uses TRBV19 and TRBJ2-1; 10 bases are shared with TRBD2. The CDR3 totals 20 residues. Germline V gives CDR1 LNHDA, CDR2 SQIVND (reference sequence). Trimming at V came to 4 bases and at J to 0 bases, leaving 15 bases not matched to a gene. The chain's CDR3 is CASSTGLGLAVGSSYNEQFF. The CDR3 DNA is TGTGCCAGTAGTACCGGACTTGGACTAGCGGTGGGTAGCTCCTACAATGAGCAGTTCTTC.

This chain uses TRBV9 with TRBJ2-5; 9 positions agree with TRBD1. Trimming at V came to 4 bases and at J to 4 bases, leaving 8 bases not matched to a gene. The germline V gene encodes CDR1 SGDLS and CDR2 YYNGEE. The CDR3 contains 15 residues. CDR3 residues: CASSPAGQGRETQYF. The CDR3, as DNA: TGTGCCAGCAGCCCTGCGGGACAGGGTAGAGAGACCCAGTACTTC.

This clone was counted ten times or more. The chain couples TRBV20-1 to TRBJ1-2; possibly TRBD1 for D (5 bases). This CDR3 region has 16 residues. Trimming removed 3 bases at V and 7 bases at J, with 24 bases between. Germline V gives CDR1 DFQATT, CDR2 SNEGSKA (reference sequence). For the CDR3, the DNA is TGCAGTGCTAGGAACCGGGACCAGGCACTTCTAGGTGGCTACACCTTC. It yields the protein CSARNRDQALLGGYTF.

This clone was seen many times. Other DNA sequences from this sample encode an identical CDR3 as well. The chain has TRBV12-5 and TRBJ2-2; 8 nucleotides align to TRBD1. Unmatched junction bases numbered 5, after V lost 3 bases and J lost 2 bases. CDR3 size: 16 residues. Germline V lookup: CDR1 LGHNT, CDR2 FRNRAP. The CDR3 region is CASGFTGQENTGELFF. CDR3 coding DNA: TGTGCTAGTGGTTTCACGGGACAGGAAAACACCGGGGAGCTGTTTTTT.

This clone was counted at least ten times. The chain employs TRBV5-1 and TRBJ1-2; 9 bases line up with TRBD1. The CDR3 has 15 residues. Germline values: CDR1 SGHRS, CDR2 YFSETQ. V trimming: 5 bases; J trimming: 8 bases; junction bases outside the gene matches: 13. The CDR3 loop is CASRQGATLGIGYTF. CDR3 bases: TGCGCCAGCAGACAGGGGGCAACCCTGGGCATAGGCTACACCTTC.

This clone was seen repeatedly, ten times or more. This chain joins TRBV6-1 and TRBJ1-2; 8 positions agree with TRBD1. The junction had 14 bases not matched to a gene; V was cut back by 6 bases and J by 5 bases. Germline CDR1 is MNHNS and CDR2 is SASEGT. This CDR3 contains 16 residues. The chain's CDR3 is CASRHPSGQGGYGYTF. CDR3 in DNA: TGTGCCAGCAGACACCCCTCCGGACAGGGAGGATATGGCTACACCTTC.

This clone occurred many times. This rearrangement joins TRBV5-5 to TRBJ2-1, with TRBD1 as a possible D gene (7 bases). The CDR3 length is 14 residues. CDR1 is SGHKS, CDR2 YYEKEE, per germline (reference sequence). The V end was cut by 4 bases, the J end by 5 bases, with 13 bases between. CDR3 amino acids: CASSGARGDNEQFF. CDR3 nucleotides: TGTGCCAGCAGCGGAGCCAGGGGGGACAATGAGCAGTTCTTC.

This clone was observed a few times. This may stem from a read error, because a much larger clone lies one nucleotide away. The chain has TRBV20-1 and TRBJ2-3; no clear D gene. This CDR3 is 14 amino acids long. The germline V gene encodes CDR1 DFQATT and CDR2 SNEGSKA (reference sequence). CDR3: CGASRSASTDTQYF. The CDR3 DNA reads TGCGGTGCTAGTCGTAGTGCTAGCACAGATACGCAGTATTTT.

In the case of this clone: This could be a read error, since a much larger clone is one nucleotide away. The V and J genes are TRBV27 and TRBJ2-1, with 7 nucleotides matching TRBD2. V lost 3 bases to trimming and J lost 12 bases; unmatched junction nucleotides: 11. Germline-derived CDR1 and CDR2 are MNHEY and SMNVEV (reference sequence). CDR3 length: 14 residues. The CDR3 DNA reads as TGTGCCAGCAGTTTCGCCCGGACTAGAGCGTCGCAGTTCTTC. The encoded protein is CASSFARTRASQFF.

This clone was seen repeatedly, ten times or more. This chain links TRBV7-3 with TRBJ1-6; no definite D call. Trimming left V 6 bases short and J 10 bases short, with 19 bases between. The CDR3 is 15 amino acids. The germline V gene has CDR1 SGHTA and CDR2 FQGTGA. For the CDR3, the DNA is TGTGCCAGCAGTCACGACGGACGGGAAGGGTCACCCCTCCACTTT. It specifies CASSHDGREGSPLHF.

This clone occurred many times. This rearrangement joins TRBV9 to TRBJ2-5; D may be TRBD1 (5 bases). Germline CDR1 and CDR2: SGDLS and YYNGEE. V lost 0 bases to trimming and J lost 5 bases, with 11 bases between them. This CDR3 has 14 amino acids. In DNA form, the CDR3 reads TGTGCCAGCAGCGTAGGATCAGGGCGGGAGACCCAGTACTTC. Translation gives CASSVGSGRETQYF.

This clone was seen ten or more times. The CDR3: CASSMNYNEQFF. The CDR3 DNA reads as TGTGCCAGCAGCATGAACTACAATGAGCAGTTCTTC. This chain uses TRBV6-1 with TRBJ2-1, with D unclear. This CDR3 comprises 12 residues. The V gene lost 6 bases and the J gene lost 3 bases, with 6 bases spanning the gap. CDR1 is MNHNS, CDR2 SASEGT, per germline.

This clone occurred a few times. This chain's CDR3 is CASSQGIGTQYF. CDR3 nucleotide sequence: TGTGCCAGCAGTCAGGGGATCGGGACGCAGTATTTT. This rearrangement joins TRBV6-1 to TRBJ2-3; tentative D call: TRBD1 (6 bases). Trimming left V 5 bases short and J 9 bases short, with 12 bases between. Germline CDR1 is MNHNS and CDR2 is SASEGT. The CDR3 runs to 12 residues.

This clone showed up just a few times. This may be a read error: a much more frequent sequence differs by one nucleotide. The CDR3 DNA is TGTGCTATCAGCCCCGAAGGGGGAACTGAAGCTTTCTTT. Translating gives CAISPEGGTEAFF. The genes are TRBV7-7 and TRBJ1-1; a possible D gene is TRBD1 (6 bases). The V gene's germline CDR1 is SSHAT and CDR2 FNYEAQ (reference sequence). The CDR3 consists of 13 residues.

This clone occurred many times. Being one base from a much bigger clone, this may be a read error. This chain uses TRBV19 with TRBJ1-5; a possible D gene is TRBD1 (5 bases). Germline V gene data show CDR1 as LNHDA and CDR2 as SQIVND (reference sequence). V was trimmed by 3 bases and J by 9 bases, leaving 15 bases between them. This CDR3 is built from 14 residues. Here the CDR3 DNA reads TGTGCCAGTAGTATTCAGGGTACAGGACGGCCCCAGCATTTT. Protein product: CASSIQGTGRPQHF.

This clone was seen at least ten times. The sample contains more than one DNA sequence encoding this CDR3. V usage is TRBV30 and J usage is TRBJ2-6; D call uncertain. The CDR3 sequence is 16 residues long. Trimming shortened V by 2 bases and J by 4 bases, and 15 bases separated the two germline ends. Germline CDR1 is GTSNPN and CDR2 is SVGIG (reference sequence). The CDR3: CAWSSTAVRGANVLTF. DNA for the CDR3: TGTGCCTGGAGTTCTACTGCGGTGAGGGGGGCCAACGTCCTGACTTTC.

V is TRBV7-9 and J is TRBJ1-1; 7 bases agree with TRBD1. This CDR3 is 15 amino acids long. Looked up from germline, CDR1 is SEHNR and CDR2 is FQNEAQ (reference sequence). Germline trimming cut 5 bases from V and 5 bases from J; bases unmatched to any gene: 11. CDR3 sequence reads: CASSPTGARRTEAFF. CDR3 coding DNA: TGTGCCAGCAGCCCCACAGGGGCGCGTAGGACTGAAGCTTTCTTT.

The rearrangement links TRBV12-3 or TRBV12-4 to TRBJ2-7; no clear D gene. Trimming removed 3 bases from V and 6 bases from J, with 9 bases in between. This CDR3 is built from 12 residues. Written as DNA, the CDR3 is TGTGCCAGCAGTTTCCCCCCTGGCGAGCAGTACTTC. Its translation: CASSFPPGEQYF.

This clone has a count of ten or more. This CDR3 is CASSPGLGEQYF. CDR3 nucleotide sequence: TGTGCCAGTAGTCCCGGTCTTGGCGAGCAGTACTTC. The gene calls are TRBV19 and TRBJ2-7; D gene unclear. The CDR3 has 12 amino acids. Trimming cost V 5 bases and J 6 bases, with 11 bases left between them. CDR1 is LNHDA, CDR2 SQIVND, per germline (reference sequence).

In this sample, this clone turned up many times. V is TRBV19 and J is TRBJ1-1; 7 nucleotides line up with TRBD1. Germline V lookup: CDR1 LNHDA, CDR2 SQIVND (reference sequence). V gave up 3 bases and J gave up 11 bases; unmatched junction bases: 9. CDR3 length: 13 residues. The CDR3: CASSIKRQGQAFF. The DNA of the CDR3 is TGTGCCAGTAGTATTAAGAGGCAGGGACAGGCTTTCTTT.

This clone was seen only a few times. The CDR3 loop reads CASSLEWQGPIHGNEQFF. The CDR3 nucleotides are TGTGCCAGCAGTTTAGAGTGGCAGGGGCCCATCCACGGGAATGAGCAGTTCTTC. The chain is built from TRBV28 and TRBJ2-1; maybe TRBD1 (6 bases). This CDR3 has 18 amino acids. Trimming removed 2 bases from V and 7 bases from J, with 24 bases in between. Germline V gene lookup returns CDR1 MDHEN and CDR2 SYDVKM.

This clone was detected ten times or more. The chain couples TRBV7-9 to TRBJ2-5, with D possibly TRBD2 on 5 matching bases. V shed 2 bases and J shed 5 bases, with 9 bases lying between them. CDR1 is SEHNR, CDR2 FQNEAQ, per germline (reference sequence). This CDR3 spans 13 amino acids. The CDR3 reads CASSLNTGETQYF. DNA of the CDR3: TGTGCCAGCAGCTTAAATACGGGGGAGACCCAGTACTTC.